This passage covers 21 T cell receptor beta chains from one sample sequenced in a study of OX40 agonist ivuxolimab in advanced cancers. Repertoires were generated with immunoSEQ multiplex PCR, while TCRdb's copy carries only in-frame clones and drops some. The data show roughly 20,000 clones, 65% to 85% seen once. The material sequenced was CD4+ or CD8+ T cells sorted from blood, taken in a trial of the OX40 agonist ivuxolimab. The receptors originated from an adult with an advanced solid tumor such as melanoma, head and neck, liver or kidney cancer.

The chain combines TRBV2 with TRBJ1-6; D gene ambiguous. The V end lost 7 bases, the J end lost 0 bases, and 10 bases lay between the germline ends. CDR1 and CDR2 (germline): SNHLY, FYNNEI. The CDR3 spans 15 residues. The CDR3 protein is CASTSGNSYNSPLHF. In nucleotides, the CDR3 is TGTGCCAGCACCTCGGGCAACTCCTATAATTCACCCCTCCACTTT.

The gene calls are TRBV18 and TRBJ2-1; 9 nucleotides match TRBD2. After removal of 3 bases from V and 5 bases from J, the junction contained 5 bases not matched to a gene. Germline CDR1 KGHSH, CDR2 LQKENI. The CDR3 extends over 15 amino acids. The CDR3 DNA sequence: TGTGCCAGCTCACCCCTAGCGGGGCTCGACAATGAGCAGTTCTTC. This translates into CASSPLAGLDNEQFF.

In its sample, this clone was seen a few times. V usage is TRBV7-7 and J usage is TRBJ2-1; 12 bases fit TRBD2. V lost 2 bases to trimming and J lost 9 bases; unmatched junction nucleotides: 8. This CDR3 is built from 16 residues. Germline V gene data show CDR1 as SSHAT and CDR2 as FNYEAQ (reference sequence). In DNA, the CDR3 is TGTGCCAGCAGCTTAATGCAAGCTAGCGGGAGGGGTGAGCAGTTCTTC. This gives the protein CASSLMQASGRGEQFF. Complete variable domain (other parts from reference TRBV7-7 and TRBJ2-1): GAGVSQSPRYKVTKRGQDVTLRCDPISSHATLYWYQQALGQGPEFLTYFNYEAQPDKSGLPSDRFSAERPEGSISTLTIQRTEQRDSAMYRCASSLMQASGRGEQFFGPGTRLTVL.

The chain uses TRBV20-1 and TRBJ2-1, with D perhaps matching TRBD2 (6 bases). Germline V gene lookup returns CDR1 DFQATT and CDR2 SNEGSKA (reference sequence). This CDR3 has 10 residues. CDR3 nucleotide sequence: TGCAGCGGGAGCGACAATGAGCAGTTCTTC. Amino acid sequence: CSGSDNEQFF.

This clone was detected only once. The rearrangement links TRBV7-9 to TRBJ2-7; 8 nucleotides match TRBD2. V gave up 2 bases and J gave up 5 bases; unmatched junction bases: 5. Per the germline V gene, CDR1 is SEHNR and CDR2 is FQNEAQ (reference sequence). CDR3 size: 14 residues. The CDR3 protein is CASSLKREIHEQYF. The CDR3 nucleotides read TGTGCCAGCAGCTTAAAGCGGGAGATCCACGAGCAGTACTTC.

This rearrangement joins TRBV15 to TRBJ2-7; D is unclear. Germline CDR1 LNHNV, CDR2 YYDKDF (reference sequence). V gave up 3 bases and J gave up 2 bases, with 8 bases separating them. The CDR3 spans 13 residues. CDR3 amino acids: CATSSKGTYEQYF. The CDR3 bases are TGTGCCACCAGCAGTAAAGGGACCTACGAGCAGTACTTC.

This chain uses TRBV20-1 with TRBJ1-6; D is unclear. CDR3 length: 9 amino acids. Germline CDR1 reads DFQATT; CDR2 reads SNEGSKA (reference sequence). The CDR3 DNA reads TGCAGGACTTCCTCACCCCTCCACTTT. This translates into CRTSSPLHF.

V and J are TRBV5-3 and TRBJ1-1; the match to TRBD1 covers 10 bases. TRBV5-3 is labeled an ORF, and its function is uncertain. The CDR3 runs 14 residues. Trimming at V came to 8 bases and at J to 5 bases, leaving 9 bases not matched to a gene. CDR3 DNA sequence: TGTGCCAGCAGCCGGGGACAGGGGAGAACTGAAGCTTTCTTT. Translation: CASSRGQGRTEAFF.

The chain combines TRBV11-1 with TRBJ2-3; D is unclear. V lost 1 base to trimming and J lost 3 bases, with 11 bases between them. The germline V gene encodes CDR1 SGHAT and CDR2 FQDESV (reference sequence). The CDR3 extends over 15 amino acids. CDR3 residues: CASSLGALGTDTQYF. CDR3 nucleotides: TGTGCCAGCAGCTTAGGAGCGCTTGGGACAGATACGCAGTATTTT. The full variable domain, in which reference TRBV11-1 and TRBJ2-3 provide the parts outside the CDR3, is EAEVAQSPRYKITEKSQAVAFWCDPISGHATLYWYRQILGQGPELLVQFQDESVVDDSQLPKDRFSAERLKGVDSTLKIQPAELGDSAMYLCASSLGALGTDTQYFGPGTRLTVL.

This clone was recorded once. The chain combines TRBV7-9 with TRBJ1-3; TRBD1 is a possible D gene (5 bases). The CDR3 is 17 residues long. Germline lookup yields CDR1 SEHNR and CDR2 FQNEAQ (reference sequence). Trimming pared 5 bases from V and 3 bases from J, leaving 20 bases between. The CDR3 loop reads CASSPKDQGRHGNTIYF. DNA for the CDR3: TGTGCCAGCAGCCCGAAAGACCAGGGACGACATGGAAACACCATATATTTT.

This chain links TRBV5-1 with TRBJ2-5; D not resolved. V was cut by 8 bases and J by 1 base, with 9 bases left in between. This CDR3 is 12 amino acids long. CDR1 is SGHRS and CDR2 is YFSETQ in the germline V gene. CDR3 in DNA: TGCGCCAGTAGAGGTCTCCAAGAGACCCAGTACTTC. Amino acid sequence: CASRGLQETQYF.

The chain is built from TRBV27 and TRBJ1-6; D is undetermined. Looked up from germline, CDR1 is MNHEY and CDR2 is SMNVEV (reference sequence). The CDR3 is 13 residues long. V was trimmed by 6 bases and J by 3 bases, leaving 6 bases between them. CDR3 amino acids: CASRLRYNSPLHF. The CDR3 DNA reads TGTGCCAGCAGGCTCCGCTATAATTCACCCCTCCACTTT.

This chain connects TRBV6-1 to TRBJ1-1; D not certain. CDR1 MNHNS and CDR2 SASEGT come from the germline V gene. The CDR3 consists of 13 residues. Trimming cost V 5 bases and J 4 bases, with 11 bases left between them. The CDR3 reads CASSLQSSTEAFF. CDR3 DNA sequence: TGTGCCAGCAGTCTACAGTCTAGCACTGAAGCTTTCTTT.

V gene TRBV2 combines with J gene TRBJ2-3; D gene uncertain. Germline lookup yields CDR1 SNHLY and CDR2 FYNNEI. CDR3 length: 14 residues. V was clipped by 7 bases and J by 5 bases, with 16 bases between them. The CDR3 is CASMRFPPGDTQYF. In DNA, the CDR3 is TGTGCCAGCATGAGATTTCCCCCAGGAGATACGCAGTATTTT.

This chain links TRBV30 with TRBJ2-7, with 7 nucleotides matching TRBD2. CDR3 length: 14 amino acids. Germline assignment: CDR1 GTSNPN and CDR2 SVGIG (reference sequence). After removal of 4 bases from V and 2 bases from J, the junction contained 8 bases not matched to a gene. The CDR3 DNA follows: TGTGCCTGGACGGTCGGCGCGGGAGCCTACGAGCAGTACTTC. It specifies CAWTVGAGAYEQYF.

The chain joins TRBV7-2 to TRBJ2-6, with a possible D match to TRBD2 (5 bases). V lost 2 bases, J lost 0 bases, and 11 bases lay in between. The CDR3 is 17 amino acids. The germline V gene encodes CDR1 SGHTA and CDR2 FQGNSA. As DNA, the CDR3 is TGTGCCAGCAGCTTACACGAGGGTGCCTCTGGGGCCAACGTCCTGACTTTC. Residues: CASSLHEGASGANVLTF.

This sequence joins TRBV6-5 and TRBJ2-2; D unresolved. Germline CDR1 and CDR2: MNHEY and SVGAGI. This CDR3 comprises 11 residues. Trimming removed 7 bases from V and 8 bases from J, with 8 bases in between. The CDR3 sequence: CASTGTGELFF. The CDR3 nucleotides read TGTGCCAGCACCGGCACAGGGGAGCTGTTTTTT.

The CDR3 loop is CASSPPGVSYEQYF. CDR3 DNA: TGTGCCAGCTCACCACCAGGGGTCTCCTACGAGCAGTACTTC. The rearrangement uses TRBV18 and TRBJ2-7; perhaps TRBD1 as D (5 bases). Per germline, CDR1 KGHSH and CDR2 LQKENI. The CDR3 sequence is 14 residues long. Trimming removed 0 bases at V and 0 bases at J, with 6 bases between.

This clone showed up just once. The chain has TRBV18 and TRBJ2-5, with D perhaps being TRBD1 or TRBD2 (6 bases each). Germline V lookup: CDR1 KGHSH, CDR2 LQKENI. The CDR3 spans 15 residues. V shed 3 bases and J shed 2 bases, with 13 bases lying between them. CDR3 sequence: CASSPPGARQETQYF. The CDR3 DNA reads TGTGCCAGCTCACCGCCGGGGGCCCGACAAGAGACCCAGTACTTC.

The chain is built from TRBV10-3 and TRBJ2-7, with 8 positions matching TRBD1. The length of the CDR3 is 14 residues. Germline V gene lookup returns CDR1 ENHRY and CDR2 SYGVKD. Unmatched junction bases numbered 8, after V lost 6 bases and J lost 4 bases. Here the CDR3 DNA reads TGTGCCATCAGAGAAGGGGACAGGACGTACGAGCAGTACTTC. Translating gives CAIREGDRTYEQYF.

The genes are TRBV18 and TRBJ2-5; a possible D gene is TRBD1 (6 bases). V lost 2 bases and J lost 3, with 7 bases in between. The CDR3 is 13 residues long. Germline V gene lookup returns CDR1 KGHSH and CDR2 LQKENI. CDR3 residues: CASSPGTKETQYF. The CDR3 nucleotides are TGTGCCAGCTCACCAGGGACAAAAGAGACCCAGTACTTC.